The source of this T cell receptor beta chain is a study of cytotoxic CD8 clonotypes in ibrutinib-treated CLL. Study-wide background: Outcomes included roughly 24 partial and 2 complete responses; after median around 65 months, roughly 15 stayed remitted and around 12 progressed.

General observations from the study: At progression, clonality fell back toward baseline after rising at ibrutinib response.

Details on this clone: Its target is unknown.

This table comes from immunoSEQ multiplex PCR, and its TCRdb copy is limited to in-frame clones, with some not included. Here the sample spans 57,000 or so clones, roughly 58% being singletons. The CDR3 length is 15 residues. The ends were cut back, 0 bases at V and 1 base at J, with 7 bases in the middle. CDR1 and CDR2 from the germline V gene are SGHRS and YFSETQ. The sequencing used PBMCs, collected at disease progression, from a patient treated with ibrutinib. The chain combines TRBV5-1 with TRBJ2-2; D ambiguous. This TCR came from a human donor with chronic lymphocytic leukemia. In nucleotides, the CDR3 is TGCGCCAGCAGCTTGGTCCAACGGAACACCGGGGAGCTGTTTTTT. This codes for CASSLVQRNTGELFF.